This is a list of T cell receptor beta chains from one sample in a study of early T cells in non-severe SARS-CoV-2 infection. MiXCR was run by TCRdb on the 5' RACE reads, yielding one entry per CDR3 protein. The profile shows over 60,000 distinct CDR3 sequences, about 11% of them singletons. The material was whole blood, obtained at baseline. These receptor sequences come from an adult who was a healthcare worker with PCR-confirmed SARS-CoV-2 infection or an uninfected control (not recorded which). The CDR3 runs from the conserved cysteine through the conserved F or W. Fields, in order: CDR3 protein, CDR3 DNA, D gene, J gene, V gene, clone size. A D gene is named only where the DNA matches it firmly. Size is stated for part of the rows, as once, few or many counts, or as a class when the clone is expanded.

CASSLGQAYTDTQYF,TGTGCCAGCAGCTTAGGACAGGCCTACACAGATACGCAGTATTTT,-,TRBJ2-3,TRBV11-2,many
CASSQEMLAGTDTQYF,TGCGCCAGCAGCCAAGAGATGCTAGCGGGGACAGATACGCAGTATTTT,TRBD2,TRBJ2-3,TRBV4-3,many
CASSLGGDQPQHF,TGTGCCAGCAGCTTAGGGGGGGATCAGCCCCAGCATTTT,-,TRBJ1-5,TRBV11-2,-
CAWRPQDRARFYEQYF,TGTGCCTGGAGGCCTCAGGACAGGGCCCGTTTCTACGAGCAGTACTTC,TRBD1,TRBJ2-7,TRBV30,many
CASSYGTGKVEQYF,TGCGCCAGCAGCTACGGGACAGGGAAGGTCGAGCAGTACTTC,TRBD1,TRBJ2-7,TRBV4-3,few
CASSLAGAPGYGYTF,TGTGCCAGCAGCTTAGCGGGGGCTCCGGGCTATGGCTACACCTTC,-,TRBJ1-2,TRBV7-6,-
CASSHSYRGADYGYTF,TGTGCCAGCAGCCACTCGTACAGGGGTGCGGACTATGGCTACACCTTC,TRBD1,TRBJ1-2,TRBV14,-
CASSHRDHYGYTF,TGTGCCAGCAGCCACAGGGACCACTATGGCTACACCTTC,-,TRBJ1-2,TRBV3-1,-
CASSRSRIANTGELFF,TGTGCCAGCAGCCGTTCGAGAATCGCGAACACCGGGGAGCTGTTTTTT,-,TRBJ2-2,TRBV11-2,-
CASSFLAGDTYNEQFF,TGTGCCAGCAGTTTTCTAGCGGGGGATACCTACAATGAGCAGTTCTTC,TRBD2,TRBJ2-1,TRBV28,few